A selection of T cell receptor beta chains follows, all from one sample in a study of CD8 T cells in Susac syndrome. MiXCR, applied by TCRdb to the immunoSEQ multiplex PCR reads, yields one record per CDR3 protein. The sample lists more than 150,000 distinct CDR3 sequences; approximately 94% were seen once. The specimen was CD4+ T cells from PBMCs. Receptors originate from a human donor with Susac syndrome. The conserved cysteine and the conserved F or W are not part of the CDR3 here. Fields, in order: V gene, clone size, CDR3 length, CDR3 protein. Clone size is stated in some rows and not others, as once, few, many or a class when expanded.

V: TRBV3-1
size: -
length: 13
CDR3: ASSQDPVAGYGYT

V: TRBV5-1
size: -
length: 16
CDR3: ASSYGTSVLSSTDTQY

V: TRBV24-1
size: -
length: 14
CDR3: ATSDRSSGNTGELF

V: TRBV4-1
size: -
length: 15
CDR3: ASSQDGTSGATDTQY

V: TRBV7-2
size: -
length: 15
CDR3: ASSFGRNLYSNQPQH

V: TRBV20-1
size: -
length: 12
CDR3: SAYLPGQNTEAF

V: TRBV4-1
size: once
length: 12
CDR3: ASSQDRGVSDQY

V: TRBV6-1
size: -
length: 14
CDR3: ASSRLPGQGFHEQY

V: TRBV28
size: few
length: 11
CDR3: ASRQSGANVLT

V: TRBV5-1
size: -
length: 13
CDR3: ASSLAGQYQETQY

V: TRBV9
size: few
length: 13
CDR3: ASSVVSGNTGELF

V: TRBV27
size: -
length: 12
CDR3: ASGRRDSTDTQY

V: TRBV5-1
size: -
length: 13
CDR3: ASSLGGILQETQY

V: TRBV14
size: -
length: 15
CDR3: ASSQPGTSGSFNEQF

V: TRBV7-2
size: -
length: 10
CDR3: ASSFGDYGYT

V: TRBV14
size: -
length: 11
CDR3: ASSQDRVGTQY

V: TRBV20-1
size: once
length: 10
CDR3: SALGTSETQY